This entry lists 23 T cell receptor beta chains sequenced from one sample in a study of post-analysis software for immune sequencing data. TCR beta cDNA libraries had unique molecular identifiers. TCRdb redid the calling of the PCR reads with MiXCR, one entry per CDR3 protein. The table includes roughly 650,000 distinct CDR3 sequences, 55% to 60% detected once. General study results and limits: In patients, about five TRBV segments were more frequent than in controls, with TRBV5-6, TRBV5-1 and TRBV20-1 among them.

No antigen has been assigned to these receptors. The sample comprised blood. These receptors were taken from a girl aged 2 to 10 with multiple sclerosis.

A few counts support this clonotype. The rearrangement joins TRBV4-3 to TRBJ2-1; D is unclear. Germline CDR1 and CDR2: LGHNA and YSLEER. CDR3 length: 13 amino acids. Trimming removed 0 bases at V and 8 bases at J, with 8 bases between. Here the CDR3 DNA reads TGCGCCAGCAGCCAAGAGAGTGGGGATGAGCAGTTCTTC. It encodes CASSQESGDEQFF.

This clonotype has more than one count but fewer than ten. V is TRBV5-1 and J is TRBJ2-1; 8 bases are shared with TRBD2. Germline V lookup: CDR1 SGHRS, CDR2 YFSETQ. V lost 5 bases, J lost 1 base, and 8 bases stayed unmatched. CDR3 length: 16 residues. CDR3 loop: CASSLTAGASYNEQFF. The CDR3 nucleotides read TGCGCCAGCAGTTTGACAGCGGGGGCATCCTACAATGAGCAGTTCTTC. The full variable domain, its missing parts supplied by reference TRBV5-1 and TRBJ2-1, is KAGVTQTPRYLIKTRGQQVTLSCSPISGHRSVSWYQQTPGQGLQFLFEYFSETQRNKGNFPGRFSGRQFSNSRSEMNVSTLELGDSALYLCASSLTAGASYNEQFFGPGTRLTVL.

Concerning this clonotype: At one end, the junction sequence differs from germline, possibly due to a read error. The chain is built from TRBV5-1 and TRBJ2-1; 9 bases line up with TRBD1. Germline CDR1 and CDR2: SGHRS and YFSETQ. This CDR3 has 17 amino acids. The CDR3 DNA follows: TGCGCCAACAGCTCCATTCCGGGACAGGGATCCTACAATGAGCAGTTCTTC. Protein product: CANSSIPGQGSYNEQFF. The full variable domain, completed using reference TRBV5-1 and TRBJ2-1, is KAGVTQTPRYLIKTRGQQVTLSCSPISGHRSVSWYQQTPGQGLQFLFEYFSETQRNKGNFPGRFSGRQFSNSRSEMNVSTLELGDSALYLCANSSIPGQGSYNEQFFGPGTRLTVL.

This clonotype has a count of ten or more. V gene TRBV6-4 combines with J gene TRBJ2-3; D is ambiguous. Per germline, CDR1 MRHNA and CDR2 SNTAGT. V lost 2 bases and J lost 2, with 5 bases in between. The CDR3 loop spans 13 amino acids. The DNA for the CDR3 is TGTGCCAGCAGTGACAGGGCCACAGATACGCAGTATTTT. It specifies CASSDRATDTQYF.

This clonotype was observed once. V and J are TRBV4-3 and TRBJ1-4; D possibly corresponds to TRBD1 (5 bases). V was cut by 1 base and J by 8 bases, with 14 bases left in between. This CDR3 has 15 residues. Germline assignment: CDR1 LGHNA and CDR2 YSLEER. In DNA, the CDR3 is TGCGCCAGCAGCCAAGGAGGAGGGGATAGCGAAAAACTGTTTTTT. As protein: CASSQGGGDSEKLFF.

In this sample, this clonotype turned up a few times. The chain recombines TRBV27 with TRBJ2-1; D is ambiguous. Germline V gene data show CDR1 as MNHEY and CDR2 as SMNVEV (reference sequence). The CDR3 runs 13 residues. The V end lost 9 bases, the J end lost 8 bases, and 17 bases lay between the germline ends. CDR3 sequence (DNA): TGTGCCAGTCAAGATTGGACCGGCGATGAGCAGTTCTTC. Translation gives CASQDWTGDEQFF.

This clonotype was seen more than once but under ten times. The chain employs TRBV6-5 and TRBJ1-2, with D maybe TRBD1 (5 bases). The germline CDR1 and CDR2 sequences are MNHEY and SVGAGI. V was pared by 6 bases and J by 0 bases, with 14 bases between. The CDR3 has 15 residues. The CDR3 region is CASRPGTVANYGYTF. The CDR3 nucleotides are TGTGCCAGCAGGCCAGGGACGGTAGCTAACTATGGCTACACCTTC.

This clonotype was seen more than once but under ten times. The chain couples TRBV27 to TRBJ2-7; D is unresolved. This CDR3 is 12 amino acids long. Germline V gene sequence: CDR1 MNHEY, CDR2 SMNVEV (reference sequence). The V end lost 6 bases, the J end lost 4 bases, and 10 bases lay between the germline ends. The CDR3 protein is CASSFNGYEQYF. Here the CDR3 DNA reads TGTGCCAGCAGCTTTAACGGATACGAGCAGTACTTC.

The V gene is TRBV20-1, the J gene TRBJ2-1, with 7 bases lining up with TRBD1. Trimming removed 4 bases from V and 5 bases from J; junction bases left unmatched: 5. Germline-derived CDR1 and CDR2 are DFQATT and SNEGSKA (reference sequence). The CDR3 runs 13 residues. CDR3 residues: CSANSGTDNEQFF. CDR3 DNA: TGCAGTGCTAACTCCGGGACAGACAATGAGCAGTTCTTC.

This chain links TRBV9 with TRBJ2-7, with D uncertain. Germline V gene data show CDR1 as SGDLS and CDR2 as YYNGEE. This CDR3 is 13 amino acids long. V dropped 4 bases and J dropped 3 bases, with 11 bases sitting between them. CDR3 region: CASSSGTNYEQYF. The CDR3 DNA is TGTGCCAGCAGCAGTGGTACCAACTACGAGCAGTACTTC.

This chain links TRBV27 with TRBJ2-6, with 7 bases aligning to TRBD2. The J segment lost 3 bases and the V segment lost 6 bases, leaving 14 bases of the junction unmatched. This CDR3 region has 18 residues. Per germline, CDR1 MNHEY and CDR2 SMNVEV (reference sequence). The CDR3 coding sequence is TGTGCCAGCAGGGCCTATGGGGAGGGCCCTCTTGGGGCCAACGTCCTGACTTTC. Its protein is CASRAYGEGPLGANVLTF.

The rearrangement links TRBV25-1 to TRBJ2-1; 8 nucleotides align to TRBD2. This CDR3 comprises 15 residues. Germline CDR1 reads MGHDK; CDR2 reads SYGVNS. Trimming removed 3 bases from V and 8 bases from J; junction bases left unmatched: 9. The CDR3 region has the DNA TGTGCCAGCAGTGACCGCGGATCGGGAGGGCATGAGCAGTTCTTC. Its protein product is CASSDRGSGGHEQFF.

J is TRBJ2-7 and V is TRBV10-3; maybe TRBD2 (6 bases). Per the germline V gene, CDR1 is ENHRY and CDR2 is SYGVKD. Trimming left V 8 bases short and J 4 bases short, with 9 bases between. This CDR3 is built from 11 residues. DNA for the CDR3: TGTGCCATCCAGGGAGGATACGAGCAGTACTTC. Translation gives CAIQGGYEQYF.

This clonotype was seen only a few times. DNA of the CDR3: TGTGCCAGCAGCCCTAGGGCAGGGGCCCTCACTGAAGCTTTCTTT. It is translated as CASSPRAGALTEAFF. The chain employs TRBV7-9 and TRBJ1-1; a weak D match, TRBD1 (6 bases). The CDR3 spans 15 residues. V was clipped by 5 bases and J by 4 bases, with 17 bases between them. The germline V gene has CDR1 SEHNR and CDR2 FQNEAQ (reference sequence).

There are a few counts of this clonotype. V gene TRBV4-1 combines with J gene TRBJ2-1, with no clear D. The CDR3 has 17 residues. From germline, CDR1 is MGHRA and CDR2 YSYEKL. Trimming shortened V by 0 bases and J by 1 base, and 13 bases separated the two germline ends. CDR3 loop: CASSQDVAAGSYNEQFF. Written as DNA, the CDR3 is TGCGCCAGCAGCCAAGATGTGGCGGCCGGGTCCTACAATGAGCAGTTCTTC.

The J gene is TRBJ2-3, the V gene TRBV10-3; 10 nucleotides align to TRBD2. Germline V lookup: CDR1 ENHRY, CDR2 SYGVKD. Germline trimming cut 3 bases from V and 4 bases from J; bases unmatched to any gene: 10. The CDR3 has 17 amino acids. The CDR3 loop reads CAISDSLAGENSDTQYF. CDR3 nucleotide sequence: TGTGCCATCAGTGACTCGCTAGCGGGAGAAAATTCAGATACGCAGTATTTT.

The J gene is TRBJ2-1, the V gene TRBV15; 7 bases are shared with TRBD1. V was clipped by 5 bases and J by 8 bases; unmatched bases: 6. The CDR3 contains 13 residues. Looked up from germline, CDR1 is LNHNV and CDR2 is YYDKDF (reference sequence). CDR3 bases: TGTGCCACCAGCTCCGGGACAGACGATGAGCAGTTCTTC. This encodes CATSSGTDDEQFF. The complete variable domain, with remaining parts taken from reference TRBV15 and TRBJ2-1, reads DAMVIQNPRYQVTQFGKPVTLSCSQTLNHNVMYWYQQKSSQAPKLLFHYYDKDFNNEADTPDNFQSRRPNTSFCFLDIRSPGLGDTAMYLCATSSGTDDEQFFGPGTRLTVL.

This chain uses TRBV20-1 with TRBJ1-2; 7 bases are a match to TRBD1. This CDR3 region has 13 residues. CDR1 is DFQATT, CDR2 SNEGSKA, per germline (reference sequence). J was trimmed by 8 bases and V by 6 bases; bases with no gene match: 12. The chain's CDR3 is CSAPFTGERGYTF. In DNA form, the CDR3 reads TGCAGTGCCCCCTTCACAGGGGAGAGGGGCTACACCTTC.

This rearrangement joins TRBV14 to TRBJ2-1, with D hard to call. The CDR3 loop spans 19 amino acids. From germline, CDR1 is SGHDN and CDR2 FVKESK. V was trimmed by 1 base and J by 9 bases, leaving 28 bases between them. The CDR3 is CASSQVLISGVSPVVEQFF. The CDR3 bases are TGTGCCAGCAGCCAAGTATTAATTTCTGGGGTTAGCCCGGTTGTTGAGCAGTTCTTC.

The chain joins TRBV4-1 to TRBJ2-3; D uncertain. Trimming removed 1 base at V and 4 bases at J, with 15 bases between. From germline, CDR1 is MGHRA and CDR2 YSYEKL. The CDR3 length is 16 residues. The CDR3 bases are TGCGCCAGCAGCCAAGTACAGCAGAGCAACGCAGATACGCAGTATTTT. Translation: CASSQVQQSNADTQYF.

This clonotype appeared a single time. V usage is TRBV27 and J usage is TRBJ2-1; D unresolved. CDR1 and CDR2 (germline): MNHEY, SMNVEV (reference sequence). The V and J ends lost 3 bases and 3 bases respectively, with 6 bases between them. CDR3 length: 13 residues. CDR3 residues: CASSLDDYNEQFF. Written as DNA, the CDR3 is TGTGCCAGCAGTTTGGATGACTACAATGAGCAGTTCTTC.

The chain links TRBV5-5 to TRBJ2-7; no reliable D call. This CDR3 is built from 14 residues. Germline V gene lookup returns CDR1 SGHKS and CDR2 YYEKEE (reference sequence). V lost 2 bases to trimming and J lost 1 base, with 10 bases between them. CDR3 bases: TGTGCCAGCAGCTTTAGGACGGCTTCCTACGAGCAGTACTTC. It is translated as CASSFRTASYEQYF.

This clonotype has only a few counts. The V call is TRBV10-3, the J call TRBJ2-6; D possibly corresponds to TRBD1 (6 bases). This CDR3 has 15 residues. Trimming left V 8 bases short and J 0 bases short, with 11 bases between. CDR1 and CDR2 from the germline V gene are ENHRY and SYGVKD. This CDR3 is CAIADSTSGANVLTF. DNA for the CDR3: TGTGCCATCGCGGACAGTACCTCTGGGGCCAACGTCCTGACTTTC.